The 2 T cell receptor beta chains below were found in one sample sequenced in a study of blood T cell repertoires in COVID-19. Some clones are missing from TCRdb's copy, which holds only in-frame ones; the method was immunoSEQ multiplex PCR. Counted here are 210,000 or so clones, almost 85% occurring once; the ten biggest clones make up approximately 5%. The sequenced sample consisted of peripheral blood. Receptors were obtained from a man aged 45-65 years with COVID-19, enrolled during active disease.

This clone has more than one count but fewer than ten. The CDR3 region has the DNA TGCGCCAGCAGCCAAGCACAGGGGATCCACGAGCAGTACTTC. This gives the protein CASSQAQGIHEQYF. The chain links TRBV4-3 to TRBJ2-7; 7 nucleotides line up with TRBD1. J lost 5 bases, V lost 1 base, and 5 bases had no gene match. The V gene's germline CDR1 is LGHNA and CDR2 YSLEER. CDR3 length: 14 residues.

The gene calls are TRBV29-1 and TRBJ2-7; D call uncertain. CDR1 is SQVTM and CDR2 is ANQGSEA in the germline V gene. CDR3 length equals 13 residues. Trimming removed 6 bases from V and 3 bases from J, with 15 bases in between. The CDR3 sequence: CSVRTSYSYEQYF. The CDR3 DNA reads as TGCAGCGTACGAACCTCTTATAGCTACGAGCAGTACTTC.